The clone carrying this T cell receptor beta chain was seen ten or more times. Antigen: not known. These data originate in a study of quantifying T cell responses using KT2 cells. In the study overall: cDNA was made from DNase-treated RNA using alpha and beta constant primers. A predetermined fluorescence threshold ended the second PCR, run as a qPCR. General study results and limits: At about one KT2 cell per 100,000 PBMC, KT2 sequences were still detected.

A single-stranded UMI oligo with SP2 sequence was ligated to cDNA 3' ends. An equimolar mix of RC1.1 and RC1.2 primed the beta chain across TRBC1 and TRBC2. Each CDR3 protein gets one entry after TCRdb re-called the UMI-ligation and nested PCR reads with MiXCR. The repertoire holds about 33,000 distinct CDR3 sequences, with 10% as singletons. Sequenced: PBMCs spiked with cells of the T cell clone KT2. This sequence was found in a human donor.

In DNA form, the CDR3 reads TGCGCCAGCAGCCCGGGCCCGACCCCGGGCGAGCAGTACTTC. It yields the protein CASSPGPTPGEQYF. The chain is built from TRBV4-1 and TRBJ2-7; no firm D call. CDR1 and CDR2 (germline): MGHRA, YSYEKL. V was clipped by 4 bases and J by 6 bases, with 16 bases between them. This CDR3 contains 14 residues.